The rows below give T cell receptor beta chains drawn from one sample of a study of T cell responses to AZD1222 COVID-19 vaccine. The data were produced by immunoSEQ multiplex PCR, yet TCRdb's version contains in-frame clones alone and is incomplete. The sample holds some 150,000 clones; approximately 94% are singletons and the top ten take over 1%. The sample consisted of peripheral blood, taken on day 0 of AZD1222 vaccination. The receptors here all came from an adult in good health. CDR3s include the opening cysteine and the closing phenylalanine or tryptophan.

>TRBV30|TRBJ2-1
CAWTLGLAGGGDEQFF
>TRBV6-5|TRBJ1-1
CAIRGTNTEAFF
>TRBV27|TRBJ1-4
CASSLTWLNNEKLFF
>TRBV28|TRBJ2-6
CAARTATRGANVLTF
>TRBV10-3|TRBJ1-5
CAIAMNRENQPQHF
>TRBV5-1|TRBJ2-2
CASSLGTANTGELFF
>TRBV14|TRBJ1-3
CASSLLGVAGNTIYF
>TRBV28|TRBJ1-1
CASSLRPGTGGDTEAFF
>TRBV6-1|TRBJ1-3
CASSEALRTNTIYF
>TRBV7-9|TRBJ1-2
CASSLATGTGDYGYTF
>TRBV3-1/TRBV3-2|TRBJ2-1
CASSRIRDEQFF
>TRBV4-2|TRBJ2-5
CASSQEGAGGLQETQYF
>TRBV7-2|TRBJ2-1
CASSRLAVEQFF
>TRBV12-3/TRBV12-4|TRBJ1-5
CASSFQGNQPQHF
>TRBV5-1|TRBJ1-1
CASSLDGSSNTEAFF
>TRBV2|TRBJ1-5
CASTGTGGGNQPQHF
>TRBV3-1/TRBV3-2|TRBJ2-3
CASSPGTLDTQYF
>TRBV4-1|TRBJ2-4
CASSQDPFSKNIQYF
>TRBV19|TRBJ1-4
CASSYLRGATNEKLFF
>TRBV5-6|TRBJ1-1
CASSWGDRAFTEAFF
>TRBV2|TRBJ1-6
CASSDSRGAYNSPLHF
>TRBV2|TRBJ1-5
CASSESDRNQPQHF
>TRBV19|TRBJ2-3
CASTPGWITDTQYF
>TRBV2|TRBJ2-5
CASSASGQGGETQYF
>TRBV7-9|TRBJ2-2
CASSFGTGVTGELFF
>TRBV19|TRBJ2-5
CASSNWDISGETQYF
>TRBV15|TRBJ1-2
CATSPRGGGFPSTYGYTF
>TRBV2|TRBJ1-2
CASKTGEFGYTF
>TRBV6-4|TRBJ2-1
CASSVTGGNEQFF
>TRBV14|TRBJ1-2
CASSQDPASRTGYTF
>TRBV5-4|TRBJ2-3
CASSSTSGGGDTQYF
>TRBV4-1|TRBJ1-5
CASSSGGYSNQPQHF
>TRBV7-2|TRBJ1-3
CASSPRNLRGNTIYF
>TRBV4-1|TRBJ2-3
CASSQAGDTQYF
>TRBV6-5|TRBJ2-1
CASIRGGEQFF
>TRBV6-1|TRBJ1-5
CASSEGQTQHF
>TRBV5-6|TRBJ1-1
CASSVPGDTEAFF
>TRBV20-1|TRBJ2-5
CSARVGETQYF
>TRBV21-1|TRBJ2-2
CASSKGGAQRPGTGELFF
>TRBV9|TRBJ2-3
CASSASGSITDTQYF
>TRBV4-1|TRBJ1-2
CASSPRDLTRNGYTF
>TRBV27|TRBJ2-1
CASSPQGTSEYNEQFF
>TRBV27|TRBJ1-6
CASSWTGLNSPLHF
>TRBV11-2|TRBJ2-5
CASSSTGGQRETQYF
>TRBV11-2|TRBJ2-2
CASSPIAGDRVGELFF
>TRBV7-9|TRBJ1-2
CASSSTGINYGYTF
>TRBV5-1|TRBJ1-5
CASSLDQGRNQPQHF
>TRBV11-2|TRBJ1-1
CASSFWGTGANTEAFF
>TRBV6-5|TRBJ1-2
CASSLDGTNYGYTF
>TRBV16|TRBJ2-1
CASSQGRTGFWSNEQFF
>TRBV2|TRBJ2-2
CASSPGVGELFF
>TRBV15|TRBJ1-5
CATSREAVNGNQPQHF
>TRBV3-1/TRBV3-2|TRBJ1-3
CASSQEGTVSGNTIYF
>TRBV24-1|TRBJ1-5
CATSDPGQGDQPQHF
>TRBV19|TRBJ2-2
CASSTHDRGMGELFF
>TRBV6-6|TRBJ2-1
CASTPVGASSYNEQFF
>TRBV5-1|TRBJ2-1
CASSLWDTYNEQFF